This T cell receptor beta chain was captured by sequencing in a study of T-cell reconstitution after alpha-beta-depleted transplantation in children (dated by TCRdb to the mid-2010s). In the study overall: T-cell immune reconstitution after TCRalphabeta/CD19-depleted allogeneic hematopoietic cell transplantation in children was quantitatively tracked in the study by means of TCR repertoire profiling.

The library was generated by PCR. TCRdb names Illumina HiSeq 2500 as the instrument used. TCR libraries were prepared with molecular barcoding, using unique molecular identifiers to normalize TCRbeta repertoire quantification. TCRdb reanalyzed the raw reads on its own, using fastp at Q25 for trimming and MiXCR for clone calling, and kept in-frame beta chains. Records with the same CDR3 protein are collapsed into one entry carrying the most frequent genes and DNA. The sample table shows more than 450,000 distinct CDR3 sequences, and around 19% are seen once. The top ten constitute more than 2.5% of the sample. Trimming removed 8 bases from V and 6 bases from J, leaving 10 bases between the germline ends. Spanning cysteine to phenylalanine, the CDR3 consists of 12 amino acids. Only the CDR3 region is kept as DNA, spanning 36 bases read in frame from base 1. The germline V gene provides CDR1 MNHEY and CDR2 SVGAGI.

About this clonotype itself: The target of this receptor is not known. Per-base qualities were not stored, and no clone one base away is much larger.

This specimen consisted of PBMCs from the stem cell graft donor, obtained from the stem cell graft. The chain links TRBV6-5 with TRBJ2-2, with the identity of the D gene unclear. The TCR originated in a human donor who donated a stem cell graft to a child with acute lymphoblastic leukemia. The sequence in DNA is TGTGCCAGCGCCCTCGCGTCCGGGGAGCTGTTTTTT. Its translation reads: CASALASGELFF.